This TCR beta chain was recovered during a study of cytomegalovirus exposure and HLA in healthy donors. This clone came up a few times. Its antigen is as yet unknown. General study points: TCR beta chain V- and J-gene trimming was linked, in a later analysis, to a missense variant in DCLRE1C. Confirmation was obtained in vitro that a few CMV-associated chains are specific for CMV antigens.

CDR3 length: 16 amino acids. Trimming pared 4 bases from V and 3 bases from J, leaving 17 bases between. Germline CDR1 reads SGHNT; CDR2 reads YYREEE (reference sequence). Sampled while nominally healthy, donors likely had unrecorded immune exposures. Primers for the PCR totalled 60 Vbeta and 13 Jbeta. Authors' analysis steps: The count from a later analysis was roughly 80 million unique TCR beta chains, some 11 million of them shared. Profiling relied on immunoSEQ multiplex PCR, and the TCRdb table lists in-frame clones only, not all of them. V and J calls and clone size come straight from that table; D and trimming were deduced from the DNA. Of 150,000 to 180,000 clones in the sample, under 80% are singletons; the top ten hold 2.1%.

The receptor comes from a man aged 30 to 45 in good health and CMV-seronegative. The V gene is TRBV5-4, the J gene TRBJ2-4; perhaps TRBD2 as D (5 bases). Sample: PBMCs. CDR3 coding DNA: TGTGCCAGCAGCCCTAATGCCCCGGACTTCAAAAACATTCAGTACTTC. Residues: CASSPNAPDFKNIQYF.